This entry features one T cell receptor (beta chain) sequence. This record comes from a study of blood T cell repertoires in COVID-19. In the study's own analysis: Amplification of reference gene primers provided the estimated nucleated cell counts. Assay used: immunoSEQ multiplex PCR; TCRdb lists only in-frame clones, some missing. V and J calls and clone size are given by that table; D and trimming were obtained from the DNA. The table lists approximately 250,000 clones, around four fifths of them singletons. In germline, CDR1 is SNHLY, CDR2 FYNNEI. The CDR3 spans 14 residues. J was trimmed by 5 bases and V by 7 bases; bases with no gene match: 7.

This sequence joins TRBV2 and TRBJ1-1; 10 nucleotides align to TRBD1. The TCR sequence derives from a woman aged 55-69 years with active or convalescent COVID-19. The sequenced sample consisted of peripheral blood. The CDR3 region has the DNA TGTGCCAGCACTAGACAGGGGGCGCGAACTGAAGCTTTCTTT. It encodes CASTRQGARTEAFF. The full variable domain, rest sourced from reference TRBV2 and TRBJ1-1, is EPEVTQTPSHQVTQMGQEVILRCVPISNHLYFYWYRQILGQKVEFLVSFYNNEISEKSEIFDDQFSVERPDGSNFTLKIRSTKLEDSAMYFCASTRQGARTEAFFGQGTRLTVV.